This TCR beta chain is from a study of radiotherapy plus CTLA-4 blockade in lung cancer. Study-wide background: Overall, approximately 19% of patients showed an objective response, while 31% attained disease control. The study, taken as a whole, reports: In blood, early T cell clone dynamics reportedly predicted response best, together with interferon-beta. Radiotherapy plus ipilimumab was followed by expansion in blood of tumor-derived TCR clones.

Ipilimumab CTLA-4 blockade and focal radiation were given to patients with chemo-refractory metastatic non-small-cell lung cancer. As regards this clone: What it binds is unknown.

Libraries were prepared by immunoSEQ multiplex PCR; TCRdb keeps only in-frame clonotypes and omits some of them. The sample records 85,000 to 130,000 clones, over 65% being singletons. Trimming removed 5 bases from V and 4 bases from J, with 5 bases in between. The CDR3 is 11 amino acids. Per germline, CDR1 PRHDT and CDR2 FYEKMQ (reference sequence). This specimen was peripheral blood, taken from a patient treated with radiotherapy plus ipilimumab. The chain uses TRBV13 and TRBJ2-5; no definite D call. The sequence was collected from a human donor with non-small cell lung cancer that progressed on radiotherapy plus ipilimumab. Some clones in this sample may be carry-over from other donors' samples. The chain's CDR3 is CASSTRETQYF. The DNA for the CDR3 is TGTGCCAGCAGCACCCGAGAGACCCAGTACTTC.